This T cell receptor beta chain is from a study of CD8 T cells in Susac syndrome. Sequencing of TCR beta was performed on blood CD8+ and CD4+ T cells. The CD8+ and CD4+ T cells were negatively isolated, with the TEMRA cells enriched by FACS. Random hexamers were used to reverse transcribe the RNA input (about 0.5 to 1 ug). Amplification of TCR beta CDR3 used immunoSEQ multiplex PCR across 54 Vbeta and 13 Jbeta. TCRdb processed the immunoSEQ multiplex PCR reads anew with MiXCR; each CDR3 protein has one entry. The table records approximately 120,000 distinct CDR3 sequences, 90% to 95% of them present only once. This CDR3 has 14 amino acids. Per the germline V gene, CDR1 is LNHNV and CDR2 is YYDKDF (reference sequence). V gave up 1 base and J gave up 9 bases, with 13 bases separating them.

The rearrangement joins TRBV15 to TRBJ1-5, with unresolved D. The sample consisted of CD4+ T cells from PBMCs. The receptor comes from a human donor in good health. CDR3 nucleotides: TGTGCCACCAGCAGAGTTCGGGTCATGGGGCCCCAGCATTTT. It specifies CATSRVRVMGPQHF.